The 23 T cell receptor beta chains in this list originate from one sample, sequenced in a study of blood T cell repertoires in COVID-19. Repertoires were generated with immunoSEQ multiplex PCR, while TCRdb's copy carries only in-frame clones and drops some. The sample holds about 73,000 clones, over 80% seen once. Sequencing was done on a sample of peripheral blood. These receptors were obtained from a woman aged 55-75 years with acute or convalescent COVID-19.

This clone occurred a few times. V is TRBV5-4 and J is TRBJ2-7; D is possibly TRBD2 (5 bases). The CDR3 covers 12 residues. Trimming removed 9 bases at V and 2 bases at J, with 12 bases between. CDR1 and CDR2 from the germline V gene are SGHNT and YYREEE (reference sequence). CDR3 coding DNA: TGTGCCACCGGGGTCAACACCTACGAGCAGTACTTC. It is translated as CATGVNTYEQYF.

V gene TRBV5-4 combines with J gene TRBJ1-2, with D possibly being TRBD1 (5 bases). Germline loops: CDR1 SGHNT, CDR2 YYREEE (reference sequence). Trimming removed 0 bases at V and 5 bases at J, with 11 bases between. The CDR3 has 14 amino acids. CDR3 sequence: CASSLGGGTYGYTF. In nucleotides, the CDR3 is TGTGCCAGCAGCTTGGGCGGAGGGACGTATGGCTACACCTTC.

As for this clone: This sample also contains other DNA sequences that code for the same CDR3. The chain joins TRBV14 to TRBJ1-2; D possibly corresponds to TRBD1 (6 bases). The CDR3 covers 13 residues. CDR1 is SGHDN, CDR2 FVKESK, per germline. With 4 bases removed from V and 4 bases from J, the gap between germline ends came to 10 bases. The CDR3 DNA is TGTGCCAGCAGCCCAGGGGTTTCCTATGGCTACACCTTC. It encodes CASSPGVSYGYTF.

Turning to this clone: At one of its ends the junction is not consistent with the germline gene, which may arise from a read error. This chain joins TRBV11-1 and TRBJ2-7, with a possible D match to TRBD1 (6 bases). This CDR3 comprises 11 residues. Per germline, CDR1 SGHAT and CDR2 FQDESV (reference sequence). The CDR3 DNA follows: TGTGCCAGCAGCCTGGACAGCGAGGAGTACTTC. It specifies CASSLDSEEYF.

The chain couples TRBV3-1 (or the pseudogene TRBV3-2) to TRBJ1-6; 11 bases are a match to TRBD1. The CDR3 is 14 residues long. Germline V gene lookup returns CDR1 LGHDT and CDR2 YNNKEL (reference sequence). With 4 bases clipped from V and 10 bases from J, the junction kept 3 bases outside the gene matches. CDR3 nucleotides: TGTGCCAGCAGCCCCCGGGACAGGGGGTCACCCCTCCACTTT. Translating gives CASSPRDRGSPLHF.

The chain combines TRBV29-1 with TRBJ1-4; perhaps TRBD1 as D (6 bases). This CDR3 is built from 13 residues. Trimming pared 0 bases from V and 7 bases from J, leaving 9 bases between. Germline CDR1 reads SQVTM; CDR2 reads ANQGSEA. CDR3 in DNA: TGCAGCGTTGAAGAAAGGGGGTCTGAAAAACTGTTTTTT. This sequence encodes CSVEERGSEKLFF.

The J gene is TRBJ2-2, the V gene TRBV5-4; 7 positions agree with TRBD1. Germline assignment: CDR1 SGHNT and CDR2 YYREEE (reference sequence). The CDR3 is 16 residues long. V lost 4 bases and J lost 1; bases outside the gene matches: 7. CDR3 in amino acids: CASSPGTAKNTGELFF. The DNA for the CDR3 is TGTGCCAGCAGCCCGGGGACAGCCAAGAACACCGGGGAGCTGTTTTTT.

The chain couples TRBV19 to TRBJ1-3, with a weak D call TRBD1 (6 bases). The CDR3 consists of 15 residues. Trimming took off 8 bases at V and 0 bases at J, with 14 bases between the two ends. The germline V gene encodes CDR1 LNHDA and CDR2 SQIVND (reference sequence). CDR3 nucleotide sequence: TGTGCCAGTCATCCCCTGACAGGCTCTGGAAACACCATATATTTT. Translation: CASHPLTGSGNTIYF.

The rearrangement joins TRBV28 to TRBJ2-7; weak D call: TRBD1 (5 bases). V lost 4 bases and J lost 3, with 13 bases in between. Germline assignment: CDR1 MDHEN and CDR2 SYDVKM. The CDR3 length is 14 residues. The CDR3 region has the DNA TGTGCCAGCAGTTATGGGCTACAGGTCTACGAGCAGTACTTC. Its protein product is CASSYGLQVYEQYF.

This rearrangement joins TRBV18 to TRBJ1-2; D call uncertain. This CDR3 region has 13 residues. Per the germline V gene, CDR1 is KGHSH and CDR2 is LQKENI. Trimming pared 6 bases from V and 2 bases from J, leaving 10 bases between. In DNA, the CDR3 is TGTGCCAGCTCCTCGACACTGAACTATGGCTACACCTTC. Its protein is CASSSTLNYGYTF. The full variable domain, in which reference TRBV18 and TRBJ1-2 provide the parts outside the CDR3, is NAGVMQNPRHLVRRRGQEARLRCSPMKGHSHVYWYRQLPEEGLKFMVYLQKENIIDESGMPKERFSAEFPKEGPSILRIQQVVRGDSAAYFCASSSTLNYGYTFGSGTRLTVV.

This chain uses TRBV7-8 with TRBJ1-1; TRBD1 aligns across 7 bases. The CDR3 length is 13 residues. V dropped 5 bases and J dropped 7; count of bases not matched to a gene: 7. Germline CDR1 is SGHVS and CDR2 is FQNEAQ. The CDR3 spells CASSRDRVGEAFF. CDR3 coding DNA: TGTGCCAGCAGCCGCGACAGGGTTGGTGAAGCTTTCTTT.

The genes are TRBV2 and TRBJ1-1; D might be TRBD1 (5 bases). The CDR3 is 14 residues long. V dropped 5 bases and J dropped 5 bases, with 15 bases sitting between them. In germline, CDR1 is SNHLY, CDR2 FYNNEI. For the CDR3, the DNA is TGTGCCAGCAGTCCCCAGGGTGGTAATACTGAAGCTTTCTTT. Protein product: CASSPQGGNTEAFF.

About this clone itself: The junction and the germline gene differ at one end; a read error may be behind it. The chain links TRBV18 to TRBJ2-2; 8 bases line up with TRBD2. Germline V gives CDR1 KGHSH, CDR2 LQKENI. The CDR3 loop spans 18 amino acids. The chain's CDR3 is CASSPVASGGPKTGELFF. CDR3 DNA sequence: TGTGCCAGCTCACCTGTAGCAAGCGGGGGCCCGAAAACCGGGGAGCTGTTTTTT.

The chain recombines TRBV6-5 with TRBJ1-1; the match to TRBD1 covers 7 bases. This CDR3 has 16 residues. Germline CDR1 and CDR2: MNHEY and SVGAGI. J gave up 7 bases and V 0 bases, and 11 bases lay outside the gene matches. CDR3 sequence (DNA): TGTGCCAGCAGTTACTCGACCCTCTCGACAGGGTTTGAAGCTTTCTTT. It is translated as CASSYSTLSTGFEAFF.

The V gene is TRBV5-6, the J gene TRBJ1-6; unclear D gene. The CDR3 has 15 amino acids. The germline gives CDR1 SGHDT, CDR2 YYEEEE. V was cut by 2 bases and J by 1 base, with 7 bases left in between. The CDR3 is CASSFSPSYNSPLHF. CDR3 coding DNA: TGTGCCAGCAGCTTCTCTCCTTCCTATAATTCACCCCTCCACTTT.

The chain is built from TRBV6-5 and TRBJ2-7, with TRBD1 matching 9 bases. The ends lost 3 bases at V and 7 bases at J; junction bases unmatched: 13. This CDR3 is 16 amino acids long. Germline V gives CDR1 MNHEY, CDR2 SVGAGI. In nucleotides, the CDR3 is TGTGCCAGCAGTTATTACCCCCGGGACAGGGTAGGAGAGCAGTACTTC. It encodes CASSYYPRDRVGEQYF.

V gene TRBV28 combines with J gene TRBJ2-4; TRBD1 aligns across 7 bases. The germline V gene encodes CDR1 MDHEN and CDR2 SYDVKM. J gave up 6 bases and V 4 bases, and 9 bases lay outside the gene matches. CDR3 length equals 15 residues. This chain's CDR3 is CASSSSPGQINIQYF. In nucleotides, the CDR3 is TGTGCCAGCAGTTCATCGCCGGGACAGATAAACATTCAGTACTTC. Filled out from reference TRBV28 and TRBJ2-4, the complete variable domain reads DVKVTQSSRYLVKRTGEKVFLECVQDMDHENMFWYRQDPGLGLRLIYFSYDVKMKEKGDIPEGYSVSREKKERFSLILESASTNQTSMYLCASSSSPGQINIQYFGAGTRLSVL.

The CDR3 loop is CATSRGGGDTGELFF. The CDR3 bases are TGTGCCACCAGCAGAGGTGGAGGGGACACCGGGGAGCTGTTTTTT. V usage is TRBV15 and J usage is TRBJ2-2; tentative D call: TRBD2 (6 bases). Trimming took 1 base from V and 3 from J, leaving 9 bases between them. The CDR3 consists of 15 residues. CDR1 is LNHNV and CDR2 is YYDKDF in the germline V gene (reference sequence).

The rearrangement links TRBV4-2 to TRBJ2-1; D is uncertain. The germline V and J ends were trimmed by 1 base and 5 bases, with 6 bases remaining between them. CDR1 and CDR2 (germline): LGHNA, YNFKEQ. This CDR3 region has 13 residues. Here the CDR3 reads CASSQGYNNEQFF. CDR3 DNA sequence: TGTGCCAGCAGCCAAGGATACAACAATGAGCAGTTCTTC.

The chain joins TRBV9 to TRBJ2-7; unclear D gene. V lost 0 bases, J lost 7 bases, and 11 bases lay in between. This CDR3 region has 13 residues. Germline CDR1 reads SGDLS; CDR2 reads YYNGEE. CDR3 DNA: TGTGCCAGCAGCGTAGCCTTTTCCAGTGAGCAGTACTTC. Translation gives CASSVAFSSEQYF.

The chain recombines TRBV7-2 with TRBJ1-1; no clear D gene. The germline V gene has CDR1 SGHTA and CDR2 FQGNSA. There are 14 residues in the CDR3. V gave up 4 bases and J gave up 0 bases, with 9 bases separating them. CDR3 loop: CASSSGLLNTEAFF. The CDR3 DNA follows: TGTGCCAGCAGCTCAGGACTCCTGAACACTGAAGCTTTCTTT.

The chain recombines TRBV2 with TRBJ2-1, with D hard to call. This CDR3 region has 13 residues. Trimming left V 0 bases short and J 15 bases short, with 15 bases between. Per germline, CDR1 SNHLY and CDR2 FYNNEI. Here the CDR3 reads CASSEARQVRLFF. CDR3 nucleotide sequence: TGTGCCAGCAGTGAAGCAAGGCAGGTTCGTTTGTTCTTC.

The V and J genes are TRBV12-5 and TRBJ1-5, with 9 positions matching TRBD1. Germline assignment: CDR1 LGHNT and CDR2 FRNRAP. The J segment lost 6 bases and the V segment lost 4 bases, leaving 7 bases of the junction unmatched. The CDR3 sequence is 15 residues long. Here the CDR3 DNA reads TGTGCTAGTGGTTCGGGACAGGGTCGGGGTCAGCCCCAGCATTTT. This translates into CASGSGQGRGQPQHF.